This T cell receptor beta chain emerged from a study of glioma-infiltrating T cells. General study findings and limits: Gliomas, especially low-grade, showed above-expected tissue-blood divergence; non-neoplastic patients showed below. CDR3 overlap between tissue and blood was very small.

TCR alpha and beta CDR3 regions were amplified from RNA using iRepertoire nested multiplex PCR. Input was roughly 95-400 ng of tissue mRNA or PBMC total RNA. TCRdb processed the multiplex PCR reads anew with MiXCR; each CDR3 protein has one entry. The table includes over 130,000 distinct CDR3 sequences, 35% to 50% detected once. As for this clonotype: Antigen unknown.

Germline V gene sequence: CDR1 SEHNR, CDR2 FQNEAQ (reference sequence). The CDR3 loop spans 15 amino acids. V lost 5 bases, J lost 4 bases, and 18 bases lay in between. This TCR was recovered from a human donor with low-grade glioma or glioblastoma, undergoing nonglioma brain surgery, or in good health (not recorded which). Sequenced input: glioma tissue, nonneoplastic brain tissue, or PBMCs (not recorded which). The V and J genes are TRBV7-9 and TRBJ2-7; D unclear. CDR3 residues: CASSRKTSILYEQYF. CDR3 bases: TGTGCCAGCAGCCGCAAGACATCTATCCTATACGAGCAGTACTTC.